This entry lists 6 T cell receptor beta chains sequenced from one sample in a study of T cell responses to AZD1222 COVID-19 vaccine. The data were produced by immunoSEQ multiplex PCR, yet TCRdb's version contains in-frame clones alone and is incomplete. The top ten hold 9% to 9.5% of the sample, which has 99,000 or so clones, more than 75% seen once. The sequenced sample was peripheral blood, obtained on day 0 of AZD1222 vaccination. Every receptor here comes from an adult in good health.

This sequence joins TRBV19 and TRBJ2-7, with a possible D match to TRBD2 (5 bases). The CDR3 consists of 13 residues. V lost 9 bases and J lost 3, with 15 bases in between. Germline V gene sequence: CDR1 LNHDA, CDR2 SQIVND (reference sequence). As DNA, the CDR3 is TGTGCCAGCAGAGAGGGTGGCGACTACGAGCAGTACTTC. As protein: CASREGGDYEQYF.

This chain connects TRBV28 to TRBJ1-2; no firm D call. CDR1 is MDHEN and CDR2 is SYDVKM in the germline V gene. The CDR3 covers 14 residues. Trimming removed 2 bases at V and 7 bases at J, with 14 bases between. The CDR3 reads CASSLGIRGGGYTF. The CDR3 nucleotides are TGTGCCAGCAGTTTAGGGATTCGCGGCGGTGGCTACACCTTC.

This chain uses TRBV2 with TRBJ1-3; the match to TRBD1 covers 7 bases. With 8 bases clipped from V and 0 bases from J, the junction kept 1 base outside the gene matches. This CDR3 has 13 residues. The germline CDR1 and CDR2 sequences are SNHLY and FYNNEI. The CDR3 region is CASRDSSGNTIYF. CDR3 in DNA: TGTGCCAGCCGGGACAGCTCTGGAAACACCATATATTTT.

The chain recombines TRBV7-2 with TRBJ2-2; TRBD2 matches 8 bases. CDR3 length equals 16 residues. Germline CDR1 and CDR2: SGHTA and FQGNSA. V lost 5 bases to trimming and J lost 7 bases; unmatched junction nucleotides: 12. This chain's CDR3 is CASSTRLARGGGELFF. The CDR3 DNA reads as TGTGCCAGCAGCACCCGACTAGCGAGAGGGGGCGGGGAGCTGTTTTTT. Complete variable domain (other parts from reference TRBV7-2 and TRBJ2-2): GAGVSQSPSNKVTEKGKDVELRCDPISGHTALYWYRQSLGQGLEFLIYFQGNSAPDKSGLPSDRFSAERTGGSVSTLTIQRTQQEDSAVYLCASSTRLARGGGELFFGEGSRLTVL.

This sequence joins TRBV14 and TRBJ1-6; D not resolved. This CDR3 has 16 residues. Trimming left V 0 bases short and J 9 bases short, with 15 bases between. Germline V lookup: CDR1 SGHDN, CDR2 FVKESK. The CDR3 coding sequence is TGTGCCAGCAGCCAAGACTCGTGGACCGGCGGTTCACCCCTCCACTTT. Its protein is CASSQDSWTGGSPLHF. The variable domain in full, with the rest retrieved from reference TRBV14 and TRBJ1-6, is EAGVTQFPSHSVIEKGQTVTLRCDPISGHDNLYWYRRVMGKEIKFLLHFVKESKQDESGMPNNRFLAERTGGTYSTLKVQPAELEDSGVYFCASSQDSWTGGSPLHFGNGTRLTVT.

The V and J genes are TRBV25-1 and TRBJ2-1; tentatively, D is TRBD1 (5 bases). The CDR3 spans 15 residues. Trimming pared 3 bases from V and 7 bases from J, leaving 16 bases between. The germline V gene encodes CDR1 MGHDK and CDR2 SYGVNS. In DNA form, the CDR3 reads TGTGCCAGCAGTGAGGACATCCCCCCTAGGAATGAGCAGTTCTTC. It yields the protein CASSEDIPPRNEQFF.